The text below deals with one TCR beta chain. This CDR3 spans 15 amino acids. V was shortened by 1 base and J by 2 bases, with 12 bases between the two germline ends. Germline CDR1 is LNHNV and CDR2 is YYDKDF (reference sequence). Original processing methods: Counts of nucleated cells, estimated from reference gene primer amplification, were obtained. TCRdb's table, derived via immunoSEQ multiplex PCR, lists solely in-frame clones and lacks some. The V and J calls and clone size are taken from that table; D and trimming were inferred from the DNA. Found here are around 290,000 clones, around 90% of them singletons; the top ten hold roughly 2%. The data are from a study of blood T cell repertoires in COVID-19. Study context: Italy, Spain and the United States were the sources of the convalescent and acute COVID-19 samples.

Residents of under 25 US areas, aged roughly 18 to 89 years, made up the participants. Participant-reported clinical history was the basis for cohort assignment. The sequencing input was PBMCs or T cells enriched from blood (not recorded which). The source of this sequence is a woman between 55 and 75 years old in a cohort exposed to, infected with or recovered from COVID-19 (not recorded which). The V and J genes are TRBV15 and TRBJ2-7; no definite D call. The CDR3, as DNA: TGTGCCACCAGCAGAGTTAAGGCAGGAACCTACGAGCAGTACTTC. Its protein product is CATSRVKAGTYEQYF.